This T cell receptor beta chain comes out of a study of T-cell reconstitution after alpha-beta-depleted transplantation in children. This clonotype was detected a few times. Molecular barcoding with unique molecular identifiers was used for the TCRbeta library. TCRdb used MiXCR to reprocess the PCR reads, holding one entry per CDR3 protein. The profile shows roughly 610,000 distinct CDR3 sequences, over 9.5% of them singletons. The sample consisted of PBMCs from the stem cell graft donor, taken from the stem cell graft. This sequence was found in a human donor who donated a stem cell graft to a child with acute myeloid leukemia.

Written as DNA, the CDR3 is TGTGCCAGCAGTTTATGGTCTGGGGGCTATAGCAATCAGCCCCAGCATTTT. The encoded protein is CASSLWSGGYSNQPQHF. The rearrangement joins TRBV12-3 or TRBV12-4 to TRBJ1-5, with a possible D match to TRBD1 (6 bases). V was shortened by 2 bases and J by 0 bases, with 14 bases between the two germline ends. This CDR3 has 17 residues.